Included here is one T cell receptor beta chain sequence, with context. The authors' processing: Amplification of reference gene primers provided the estimated nucleated cell counts. This table comes from immunoSEQ multiplex PCR, and its TCRdb copy is limited to in-frame clones, with some not included. Clone size and V and J calls were adopted from that table, with D and trimming inferred from the DNA. The sample carries roughly 250,000 clones, roughly 80% recorded once. The record originates from a study of blood T cell repertoires in COVID-19. Study-level background: Researchers got acute and convalescent COVID-19 samples from the United States, Italy and Spain.

The cohort comprised adults aged 18 to 89 years residing in approximately 25 US areas. Exposed study participants had met a COVID-19 case within 2 weeks before entry. This CDR3 contains 15 residues. Germline V gene sequence: CDR1 SEHNR, CDR2 FQNEAQ (reference sequence). With 1 base removed from V and 3 bases from J, the gap between germline ends came to 12 bases. The chain joins TRBV7-9 to TRBJ1-2; the D is unclear. This TCR derives from a middle-aged woman who had been exposed to COVID-19. Sequencing was carried out using PBMCs or T cells enriched from blood (not recorded which). Here the CDR3 DNA reads TGTGCCAGCAGCTTAGTTCCAGGCCAATACTATGGCTACACCTTC. Translating gives CASSLVPGQYYGYTF.